This T cell receptor beta chain is from a study of cytomegalovirus exposure and HLA in healthy donors. Notes on the study in general: In an earlier analysis, about 87% or about 30%: the productive usage of most TCR beta V segments. V- and J-gene trimming in TCR beta was tied to a missense DCLRE1C variant by an analysis performed later. Later analysis identified several of the most significant clusters that appeared linked to common viral pathogens.

Germline CDR1 reads MDHEN; CDR2 reads SYDVKM. V was trimmed by 7 bases and J by 4 bases, leaving 16 bases between them. The CDR3 consists of 14 residues. This clone was counted only a few times. The antigen is unknown. Amplification used 60 Vbeta primers and 13 Jbeta primers. The data were produced by immunoSEQ multiplex PCR, yet TCRdb's version contains in-frame clones alone and is incomplete. The sample carries around 140,000 clones, approximately 64% recorded once. The rearrangement links TRBV28 to TRBJ1-2; D gene unclear. Sequencing was performed on PBMCs. This clonotype was sampled from a woman in her thirties or forties in good health and CMV-seronegative. CDR3 residues: CASTEGGRAYGYTF. In DNA form, the CDR3 reads TGTGCCAGCACCGAAGGAGGGCGGGCCTATGGCTACACCTTC.